This T cell receptor gamma chain was profiled in a study of gamma delta lymphoproliferative disorders and STAT genes. This clone is medium-sized. Genomic DNA from isolated PBMCs served as the sequencing template. Germline V gene data show CDR1 as EGSNGY and CDR2 as YDSYNSKV. The CDR3 spans 17 residues. The J segment lost 7 bases and the V segment lost 3 bases, leaving 9 bases of the junction unmatched. With CATT, TCRdb re-called clones from the multiplex PCR reads. The sample shows about 2,200 gamma-chain clones, approximately 12% of them seen only once. The chain recombines TRGV2 with TRGJP. The J gene is not listed in TCRdb, so it was assigned here from a DNA match to germline. The clonotype was recovered from a human donor in good health. Input material: blood. CDR3 amino acids: CATWDLKGELGKKIKVF. For the CDR3, the DNA is TGTGCCACCTGGGACCTTAAGGGGGAGTTGGGCAAAAAAATCAAGGTATTT.